The 15 T cell receptor beta chains given below trace back to one sample, sequenced in a study of T cell responses to AZD1222 COVID-19 vaccine. The protocol was immunoSEQ multiplex PCR, while the TCRdb copy is restricted to in-frame clones and leaves out a portion. The table includes about 84,000 clones, more than 70% detected once. Sequencing used peripheral blood, obtained 28 days after the second AZD1222 dose. The receptors originated from an adult who received the AZD1222 COVID-19 vaccine.

V usage is TRBV19 and J usage is TRBJ2-7; 10 nucleotides align to TRBD1. The trim removed 3 bases at V and 3 bases at J, leaving 11 bases unmatched. The CDR3 covers 17 residues. Looked up from germline, CDR1 is LNHDA and CDR2 is SQIVND (reference sequence). CDR3 sequence (DNA): TGTGCCAGTAGTATCAGGACAGGGGGAGAGGGGATCTACGAGCAGTACTTC. Protein sequence: CASSIRTGGEGIYEQYF.

V is TRBV7-2 and J is TRBJ1-5; unclear D gene. V gave up 4 bases and J gave up 0 bases, with 10 bases separating them. In germline, CDR1 is SGHTA, CDR2 FQGNSA. The CDR3 length is 15 residues. The CDR3 bases are TGTGCCAGCAGCTCTCAGTGGGGTAGCAATCAGCCCCAGCATTTT. Translating it yields CASSSQWGSNQPQHF.

V gene TRBV7-2 combines with J gene TRBJ2-1, with D tentatively TRBD1 or TRBD2 (5 bases each). Per germline, CDR1 SGHTA and CDR2 FQGNSA. The length of the CDR3 is 13 residues. Trimming took off 0 bases at V and 15 bases at J, with 15 bases between the two ends. The CDR3 spells CASSLAMVRGAFF. The CDR3 coding sequence is TGTGCCAGCAGCTTAGCGATGGTGAGGGGTGCGTTCTTC. Full variable domain (outside the CDR3, taken from reference TRBV7-2 and TRBJ2-1): GAGVSQSPSNKVTEKGKDVELRCDPISGHTALYWYRQSLGQGLEFLIYFQGNSAPDKSGLPSDRFSAERTGGSVSTLTIQRTQQEDSAVYLCASSLAMVRGAFFGPGTRLTVL.

The gene calls are TRBV7-9 and TRBJ2-5; D unresolved. Germline V gene sequence: CDR1 SEHNR, CDR2 FQNEAQ (reference sequence). The CDR3 runs 14 residues. V dropped 3 bases and J dropped 2 bases, with 10 bases sitting between them. The CDR3 DNA follows: TGTGCCAGCAGCTTGGAGTCCTTACAAGAGACCCAGTACTTC. Protein sequence: CASSLESLQETQYF.

The chain combines TRBV5-6 with TRBJ1-6, with a tentative D call TRBD1 (5 bases). CDR3 length: 15 amino acids. V lost 4 bases and J lost 6, with 14 bases in between. CDR1 is SGHDT, CDR2 YYEEEE, per germline. CDR3 sequence (DNA): TGTGCCAGCAGCCCCCGAGGGGTGGTTAATTCACCCCTCCACTTT. It codes for CASSPRGVVNSPLHF.

The chain combines TRBV12-3 or TRBV12-4 with TRBJ2-7; 10 bases fit TRBD2. Unmatched junction bases numbered 1, after V lost 7 bases and J lost 7 bases. The CDR3 runs 11 residues. In nucleotides, the CDR3 is TGTGCCAGCAAAGCGGGAGGGGAGCAGTACTTC. Protein product: CASKAGGEQYF.

The V gene is TRBV30, the J gene TRBJ2-2; D unclear. CDR3 length: 12 residues. The germline gives CDR1 GTSNPN, CDR2 SVGIG (reference sequence). Trimming removed 8 bases from V and 1 base from J, with 8 bases in between. The CDR3 nucleotides are TGTGCCCGGAACTTGAACACCGGGGAGCTGTTTTTT. Translating it yields CARNLNTGELFF.

This clone appeared a few times. The rearrangement joins TRBV2 to TRBJ1-1, with 7 bases fitting TRBD1. The CDR3 extends over 14 amino acids. Trimming took 4 bases from V and 1 from J; bases not matched to a gene: 3. Germline-derived CDR1 and CDR2 are SNHLY and FYNNEI. The CDR3: CASSAGTANTEAFF. DNA for the CDR3: TGTGCCAGCAGTGCCGGGACAGCGAACACTGAAGCTTTCTTT.

The chain links TRBV30 to TRBJ2-6; 8 bases map to TRBD1. V shed 2 bases and J 2 bases; nucleotides not matched to a gene: 5. Germline CDR1 is GTSNPN and CDR2 is SVGIG (reference sequence). The CDR3 sequence is 16 residues long. The chain's CDR3 is CAWSPPGGAGANVLTF. The CDR3 DNA reads TGTGCCTGGAGTCCGCCAGGGGGCGCTGGGGCCAACGTCCTGACTTTC.

The chain couples TRBV7-2 to TRBJ2-7; the D is unclear. Trimming pared 4 bases from V and 3 bases from J, leaving 13 bases between. Germline values: CDR1 SGHTA, CDR2 FQGNSA. The CDR3 sequence is 14 residues long. CDR3 protein: CASSSDGAGYEQYF. The CDR3 region has the DNA TGTGCCAGCAGCTCCGACGGAGCCGGCTACGAGCAGTACTTC.

This chain joins TRBV19 and TRBJ1-2; 7 bases align to TRBD1. This CDR3 contains 15 residues. CDR1 and CDR2 from the germline V gene are LNHDA and SQIVND (reference sequence). J was trimmed by 4 bases and V by 4 bases; bases with no gene match: 9. This CDR3 is CASSNHMGQRYGYTF. In nucleotides, the CDR3 is TGTGCCAGTAGTAATCATATGGGACAGCGCTATGGCTACACCTTC.

The chain has TRBV7-2 and TRBJ1-1, with a tentative D call TRBD1 (5 bases). Germline V gives CDR1 SGHTA, CDR2 FQGNSA. This CDR3 region has 14 residues. The ends were cut back, 5 bases at V and 1 base at J, with 11 bases in the middle. CDR3 residues: CASSLGRRNTEAFF. As DNA, the CDR3 is TGTGCCAGCAGCCTGGGACGGAGGAACACTGAAGCTTTCTTT.

The chain combines TRBV10-1 with TRBJ2-3; TRBD1 is a possible D gene (6 bases). The CDR3 totals 14 residues. Deletions cut 4 bases from V and 2 bases from J, with 10 bases between. The germline V gene encodes CDR1 WNHNN and CDR2 SYGVQD (reference sequence). CDR3 nucleotides: TGCGCCAGCAGTGCCGGACAGACCACAGATACGCAGTATTTT. Its protein is CASSAGQTTDTQYF.

The CDR3, as DNA: TGTGCCATCAGTAAGGAGAGGGGAGACTATGGCTACACCTTC. Translated, it gives CAISKERGDYGYTF. V gene TRBV10-3 combines with J gene TRBJ1-2, with a weak D call TRBD1 (5 bases). The germline V and J ends were trimmed by 5 bases and 3 bases, with 13 bases remaining between them. The CDR3 is 14 residues long. Germline assignment: CDR1 ENHRY and CDR2 SYGVKD.

The rearrangement uses TRBV10-3 and TRBJ1-3; D perhaps matches TRBD1 (5 bases). CDR1 and CDR2 from the germline V gene are ENHRY and SYGVKD. The germline V and J ends were trimmed by 5 bases and 4 bases, with 12 bases remaining between them. The CDR3 is made up of 14 amino acids. As DNA, the CDR3 is TGTGCCATCAGTTTCCAGGGTAACGGAAACACCATATATTTT. The encoded protein is CAISFQGNGNTIYF.